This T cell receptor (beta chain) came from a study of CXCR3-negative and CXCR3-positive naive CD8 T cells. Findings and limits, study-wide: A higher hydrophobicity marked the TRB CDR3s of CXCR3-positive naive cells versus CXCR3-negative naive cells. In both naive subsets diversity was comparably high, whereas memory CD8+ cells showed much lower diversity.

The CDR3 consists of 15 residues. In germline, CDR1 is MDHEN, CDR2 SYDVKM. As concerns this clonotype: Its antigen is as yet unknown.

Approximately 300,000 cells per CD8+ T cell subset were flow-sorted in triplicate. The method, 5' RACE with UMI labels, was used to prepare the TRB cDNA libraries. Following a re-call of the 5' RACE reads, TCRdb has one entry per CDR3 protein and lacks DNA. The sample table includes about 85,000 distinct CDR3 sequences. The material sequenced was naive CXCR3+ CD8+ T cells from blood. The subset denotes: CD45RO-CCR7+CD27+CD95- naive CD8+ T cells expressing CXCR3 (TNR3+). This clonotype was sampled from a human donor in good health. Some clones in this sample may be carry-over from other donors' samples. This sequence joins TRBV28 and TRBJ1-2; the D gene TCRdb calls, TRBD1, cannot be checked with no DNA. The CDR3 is CASSYRRQEFYGYTF.